This entry lists 24 T cell receptor beta chains sequenced from one sample in a study of glioma-infiltrating T cells after dendritic cell vaccination (dated by TCRdb to about 2016). Library preparation used the immunoSEQ multiplex PCR assay. The table comes from immuneACCESS by way of TCRdb, which keeps in-frame sequences with V and J called. Part of the clones is missing from these tables; in studies checked, under half for an unresolved V gene and the rest for unknown reasons. This sample lists tens of thousands of clones; approximately 80% were detected once. Under 2.5% of the sample goes to the ten largest clones. The sample in question was blood, obtained before dendritic cell vaccination. Receptor source: a human donor with glioblastoma.

This clone showed up just a few times. The V and J genes are TRBV4-2 and TRBJ2-7, with 7 bases that match TRBD1. The germline V gene encodes CDR1 LGHNA and CDR2 YNFKEQ. This CDR3 has 15 residues. The ends lost 4 bases at V and 6 bases at J; junction bases unmatched: 12. The CDR3 protein is CASSPETGLKGEQYF. In DNA form, the CDR3 reads TGTGCCAGCAGCCCAGAGACAGGGCTTAAGGGCGAGCAGTACTTC.

CDR3 in amino acids: CASSLDQGGTSSYNEQFF. The CDR3 DNA sequence: TGTGCCAGCAGCTTAGATCAAGGGGGAACGAGCTCCTACAATGAGCAGTTCTTC. The genes are TRBV11-3 and TRBJ2-1; D perhaps matches TRBD1 (6 bases). Germline CDR1 and CDR2: SGHNT and YENEEA. V dropped 0 bases and J dropped 0 bases, with 15 bases sitting between them. The CDR3 has 18 residues.

This chain joins TRBV5-4 and TRBJ2-1; the D is unclear. CDR3 length: 13 amino acids. The V gene's germline CDR1 is SGHNT and CDR2 YYREEE (reference sequence). Trimming pared 0 bases from V and 8 bases from J, leaving 9 bases between. The CDR3 region has the DNA TGTGCCAGCAGCTTGGTAAGAGCCGATGAGCAGTTCTTC. Protein: CASSLVRADEQFF.

The rearrangement uses TRBV18 and TRBJ1-3; TRBD1 matches at 8 bases. The CDR3 runs 15 residues. From germline, CDR1 is KGHSH and CDR2 LQKENI. J lost 4 bases, V lost 0 bases, and 2 bases had no gene match. CDR3 bases: TGTGCCAGCTCACCACCTGACAGGGGAGGAAACACCATATATTTT. Translation gives CASSPPDRGGNTIYF.

The chain carries TRBV5-1 and TRBJ2-5; no clear D gene. Per the germline V gene, CDR1 is SGHRS and CDR2 is YFSETQ. The CDR3 is 12 amino acids. Deletions cut 0 bases from V and 4 bases from J, with 4 bases between. The CDR3 DNA sequence: TGCGCCAGCAGCTTGGTGAGAGAGACCCAGTACTTC. Its translation is CASSLVRETQYF.

The chain combines TRBV27 with TRBJ2-7; 10 positions match TRBD2. Germline-derived CDR1 and CDR2 are MNHEY and SMNVEV (reference sequence). V lost 6 bases, J lost 7 bases, and 9 bases stayed unmatched. CDR3 length: 14 amino acids. The CDR3 DNA follows: TGTGCCAGCAGGCGTCTAGCGGGAGTGGGTGAGCAGTACGTC. Translating gives CASRRLAGVGEQYV.

This clone is a singleton in its sample. The J gene is TRBJ1-1, the V gene TRBV25-1; tentatively, D is TRBD1 (6 bases). Germline V gives CDR1 MGHDK, CDR2 SYGVNS. The V end lost 0 bases, the J end lost 5 bases, and 13 bases lay between the germline ends. The CDR3 is 15 amino acids. The CDR3 DNA is TGTGCCAGCAGTGAATATGGACAGAGGTATACTGAAGCTTTCTTT. Encoded protein: CASSEYGQRYTEAFF.

This chain connects TRBV5-1 to TRBJ2-3, with a tentative D call TRBD2 (6 bases). V was shortened by 4 bases and J by 1 base, with 16 bases between the two germline ends. The CDR3 sequence is 16 residues long. CDR1 SGHRS and CDR2 YFSETQ come from the germline V gene. DNA of the CDR3: TGCGCCAGCAGCCCGGGTGGAGGGTTGGGCACAGATACGCAGTATTTT. It codes for CASSPGGGLGTDTQYF.

CDR3 region: CAGGTGRNSPLHF. In DNA, the CDR3 is TGTGCCGGGGGGACAGGGCGGAATTCACCCCTCCACTTT. The rearrangement joins TRBV19 to TRBJ1-6; 9 bases fit TRBD1. Germline lookup yields CDR1 LNHDA and CDR2 SQIVND (reference sequence). The junction had 6 bases not matched to a gene; V was cut back by 11 bases and J by 7 bases. This CDR3 has 13 amino acids.

V usage is TRBV6-5 and J usage is TRBJ1-1, with 7 bases that match TRBD1. Trimming cost V 2 bases and J 1 base; bases outside gene matches: 4. This CDR3 comprises 15 residues. The germline CDR1 and CDR2 sequences are MNHEY and SVGAGI. As DNA, the CDR3 is TGTGCCAGCAGTTACGGATGGACAGGGAACACTGAAGCTTTCTTT. This sequence encodes CASSYGWTGNTEAFF.

The rearrangement joins TRBV9 to TRBJ2-3, with TRBD2 matching over 8 bases. Per germline, CDR1 SGDLS and CDR2 YYNGEE. V lost 0 bases to trimming and J lost 6 bases; unmatched junction nucleotides: 6. This CDR3 has 15 residues. In DNA, the CDR3 is TGTGCCAGCAGCGTAGAGGCGGGAGGTGTGGATACGCAGTATTTT. Translating it yields CASSVEAGGVDTQYF.

This rearrangement joins TRBV2 to TRBJ1-5; 7 bases agree with TRBD1. The V and J ends lost 10 bases and 4 bases, in that order; junction bases with no gene match: 13. The CDR3 consists of 15 residues. The V gene's germline CDR1 is SNHLY and CDR2 FYNNEI. The CDR3 is CATRRGNGWNQPQHF. In nucleotides, the CDR3 is TGTGCCACCCGCAGGGGGAATGGTTGGAATCAGCCCCAGCATTTT.

The chain carries TRBV6-1 and TRBJ2-3; a possible D gene is TRBD1 (5 bases). In germline, CDR1 is MNHNS, CDR2 SASEGT. V dropped 5 bases and J dropped 0 bases, with 9 bases sitting between them. This CDR3 has 14 residues. The CDR3 DNA reads TGTGCCAGCAGTAAGACAGCTAGCACAGATACGCAGTATTTT. It translates to CASSKTASTDTQYF.

This chain links TRBV28 with TRBJ2-7, with D tentatively TRBD2 (6 bases). CDR1 is MDHEN and CDR2 is SYDVKM in the germline V gene. V dropped 6 bases and J dropped 0 bases, with 15 bases sitting between them. The CDR3 is made up of 15 amino acids. The CDR3 DNA reads TGTGCCAGCAGGGGGGGTGGTGGTAGCTCCTACGAGCAGTACGTC. As protein: CASRGGGGSSYEQYV.

The J gene is TRBJ2-2, the V gene TRBV9, with D tentatively TRBD1 (6 bases). Germline V gene sequence: CDR1 SGDLS, CDR2 YYNGEE. Between the trimmed V and J ends, which lost 6 bases and 2 bases, there was a span of 17 bases. The CDR3 sequence is 16 residues long. The CDR3, as DNA: TGTGCCAGCACCACCACAGGGATAGGAAACACCGGGGAGCTGTTTTTT. Protein sequence: CASTTTGIGNTGELFF.

The chain is built from TRBV5-6 and TRBJ2-2, with a possible D match to TRBD1 (6 bases). The CDR3 contains 17 residues. V gave up 2 bases and J gave up 0 bases, with 14 bases separating them. From germline, CDR1 is SGHDT and CDR2 YYEEEE. CDR3 DNA sequence: TGTGCCAGCAGCTTCCTGGGGGCGAGGGCGAACACCGGGGAGCTGTTTTTT. Encoded protein: CASSFLGARANTGELFF.

The chain recombines TRBV6-5 with TRBJ2-1; TRBD2 matches at 13 bases. This CDR3 has 15 residues. V shed 2 bases and J 10 bases; nucleotides not matched to a gene: 5. In germline, CDR1 is MNHEY, CDR2 SVGAGI. The CDR3 region is CASSYKTSGRLEQFF. As DNA, the CDR3 is TGTGCCAGCAGTTACAAGACTAGCGGGAGGTTGGAGCAGTTCTTC.

This chain links TRBV15 with TRBJ1-1; maybe TRBD1 (5 bases). Germline lookup yields CDR1 LNHNV and CDR2 YYDKDF (reference sequence). The V end lost 5 bases, the J end lost 1 base, and 17 bases lay between the germline ends. CDR3 length equals 16 residues. CDR3 DNA: TGTGCCACCAGCGGGGCTGGAGGGGCTACGAACACTGAAGCTTTCTTT. This gives the protein CATSGAGGATNTEAFF.

This chain joins TRBV6-1 and TRBJ1-4; the D is unclear. The germline CDR1 and CDR2 sequences are MNHNS and SASEGT. Trimming shortened V by 4 bases and J by 11 bases, and 14 bases separated the two germline ends. The CDR3 is made up of 13 amino acids. The CDR3 spells CASSGQNGRKLFF. CDR3 nucleotides: TGTGCCAGCAGTGGACAAAACGGGAGGAAACTGTTTTTT.

Here the CDR3 reads CASSFGRSTDTQYF. The CDR3 bases are TGTGCCAGCAGTTTTGGGAGAAGCACAGATACGCAGTATTTT. The V call is TRBV27, the J call TRBJ2-3, with D tentatively TRBD2 (5 bases). Germline-derived CDR1 and CDR2 are MNHEY and SMNVEV (reference sequence). V lost 3 bases to trimming and J lost 0 bases, with 7 bases between them. The CDR3 totals 14 residues.

The chain links TRBV2 to TRBJ2-1; D possibly corresponds to TRBD1 (6 bases). The CDR3 contains 13 residues. Trimming cost V 7 bases and J 7 bases, with 14 bases left between them. Germline V gene sequence: CDR1 SNHLY, CDR2 FYNNEI. The CDR3 loop is CASNGQSTNEQFF. In DNA form, the CDR3 reads TGTGCCAGCAATGGACAGTCCACGAATGAGCAGTTCTTC.

The CDR3 DNA follows: TGTGCCAGCAGACGCATAGCGGGGGATGAGCAGTTCTTC. Translation: CASRRIAGDEQFF. V usage is TRBV6-5 and J usage is TRBJ2-1; TRBD2 matches at 9 bases. There are 13 residues in the CDR3. The junction had 5 bases not matched to a gene; V was cut back by 6 bases and J by 8 bases. Per the germline V gene, CDR1 is MNHEY and CDR2 is SVGAGI.

The rearrangement uses TRBV7-2 and TRBJ2-5; perhaps TRBD2 as D (5 bases). CDR1 is SGHTA and CDR2 is FQGNSA in the germline V gene. The germline V and J ends were trimmed by 1 base and 7 bases, with 13 bases remaining between them. CDR3 length equals 14 residues. The CDR3 DNA sequence: TGTGCCAGCAGCTTAGTGGAGGCCTGGGGGACCCAGTACTTC. Translating gives CASSLVEAWGTQYF. The whole variable domain, remainder taken from reference TRBV7-2 and TRBJ2-5, is GAGVSQSPSNKVTEKGKDVELRCDPISGHTALYWYRQSLGQGLEFLIYFQGNSAPDKSGLPSDRFSAERTGGSVSTLTIQRTQQEDSAVYLCASSLVEAWGTQYFGPGTRLLVL.

The V and J genes are TRBV28 and TRBJ1-5; D may be TRBD1 (6 bases). In germline, CDR1 is MDHEN, CDR2 SYDVKM. This CDR3 region has 15 residues. Trimming took 10 bases from V and 2 from J, leaving 18 bases between them. In DNA form, the CDR3 reads TGTGCCACCCTAAGACAGGCTGGGGGCAATCAGCCCCAGCATTTT. It yields the protein CATLRQAGGNQPQHF.